A single sample gave rise to the 5 T cell receptor beta chains below, sequenced in a study of blood T cell repertoires in COVID-19. Assay used: immunoSEQ multiplex PCR; TCRdb lists only in-frame clones, some missing. The sample lists a few hundred thousand clones; 88% were seen once. The sequenced material came from peripheral blood. The receptors derive from a man older than 75 with acute or convalescent COVID-19.

The chain links TRBV18 to TRBJ2-1, with 9 positions matching TRBD1. Germline V gene lookup returns CDR1 KGHSH and CDR2 LQKENI. The length of the CDR3 is 13 residues. V lost 6 bases to trimming and J lost 10 bases; unmatched junction nucleotides: 7. Here the CDR3 DNA reads TGTGCCAGCTCGCGTGACAGGGGGATGGAGCAGTTCTTC. It translates to CASSRDRGMEQFF.

The chain combines TRBV19 with TRBJ1-6; 8 bases map to TRBD1. There are 16 residues in the CDR3. Trimming took 3 bases from V and 7 from J; bases not matched to a gene: 8. Germline V lookup: CDR1 LNHDA, CDR2 SQIVND (reference sequence). The CDR3 nucleotides are TGTGCCAGTAGTATCCCGCCGGGACAGGCGAATTCACCCCTCCACTTT. Protein product: CASSIPPGQANSPLHF.

V gene TRBV24-1 combines with J gene TRBJ1-1; D call uncertain. Germline CDR1 KGHDR, CDR2 SFDVKD. This CDR3 spans 13 amino acids. The V gene lost 10 bases and the J gene lost 2 bases, with 13 bases spanning the gap. The CDR3 DNA reads as TGTGCCACAGGACTGGAACCCAACACTGAAGCTTTCTTT. Protein product: CATGLEPNTEAFF.

The rearrangement joins TRBV27 to TRBJ1-6; D perhaps matches TRBD1 (6 bases). With 5 bases removed from V and 4 bases from J, the gap between germline ends came to 15 bases. Germline-derived CDR1 and CDR2 are MNHEY and SMNVEV (reference sequence). The CDR3 length is 16 residues. The CDR3 DNA is TGTGCCAGCAGTAAAACAGGGCTCGGGTATAATTCACCCCTCCACTTT. Translating it yields CASSKTGLGYNSPLHF.

The CDR3 nucleotides are TGTGCCAGCAGTGAATACCATATTTCAGGCCAAACTAATGAAAAACTGTTTTTT. Its protein product is CASSEYHISGQTNEKLFF. J is TRBJ1-4 and V is TRBV25-1; D is undetermined. The CDR3 has 18 amino acids. Germline lookup yields CDR1 MGHDK and CDR2 SYGVNS. Trimming took off 0 bases at V and 1 base at J, with 15 bases between the two ends.